This TCR beta chain was sequenced during a study of blood T cell repertoires in COVID-19. Here immunoSEQ multiplex PCR was the method, and the copy in TCRdb shows in-frame clones only, minus some. The profile covers some 130,000 clones, with 75% to 85% appearing a single time and around 3.9% taken by the ten largest. This CDR3 is 14 amino acids long. Trimming took off 4 bases at V and 2 bases at J, with 9 bases between the two ends. Germline V gene lookup returns CDR1 MGHRA and CDR2 YSYEKL. This clone was recorded at least ten times. Source material: peripheral blood. This clonotype was sampled from an elderly woman with acute or convalescent COVID-19. This sequence joins TRBV4-1 and TRBJ1-5; possibly TRBD1 for D (5 bases). The CDR3, as DNA: TGCGCCAGCAGCCCAGCGGGGGGCAATCAGCCCCAGCATTTT. Translation: CASSPAGGNQPQHF.